These 13 T cell receptor beta chains were all obtained from the same sample, sequenced in a study of cytomegalovirus exposure and HLA in healthy donors. The PCR made use of 60 Vbeta and 13 Jbeta primers. The method was immunoSEQ multiplex PCR; TCRdb's version includes in-frame clones alone and lacks a portion of them. Of some 130,000 clones listed, around 77% are singletons. The specimen was PBMCs. These receptors all come from a man aged 25 to 40 in good health and CMV-seronegative.

CDR3 nucleotides: TGTGCTAGTGGTTTGGGCGGGGAGGGGAATCAGCCCCAGCATTTT. Its translation: CASGLGGEGNQPQHF. This rearrangement joins TRBV12-5 to TRBJ1-5; weak D call: TRBD1 (5 bases). This CDR3 comprises 15 residues. Germline V gene lookup returns CDR1 LGHNT and CDR2 FRNRAP. Trimming removed 1 base from V and 4 bases from J, with 11 bases in between. The whole variable domain, filled in from reference TRBV12-5 and TRBJ1-5, reads DARVTQTPRHKVTEMGQEVTMRCQPILGHNTVFWYRQTMMQGLELLAYFRNRAPLDDSGMPKDRFSAEMPDATLATLKIQPSEPRDSAVYFCASGLGGEGNQPQHFGDGTRLSIL.

The chain couples TRBV28 to TRBJ2-2; 8 bases fit TRBD1. In germline, CDR1 is MDHEN, CDR2 SYDVKM. The trim removed 3 bases at V and 3 bases at J, leaving 0 bases unmatched. The CDR3 loop spans 14 amino acids. The CDR3 spells CASSLTGDTGELFF. CDR3 nucleotides: TGTGCCAGCAGTTTGACAGGGGACACCGGGGAGCTGTTTTTT. Combining the CDR3 with reference TRBV28 and TRBJ2-2 gives the whole variable domain DVKVTQSSRYLVKRTGEKVFLECVQDMDHENMFWYRQDPGLGLRLIYFSYDVKMKEKGDIPEGYSVSREKKERFSLILESASTNQTSMYLCASSLTGDTGELFFGEGSRLTVL.

V and J are TRBV19 and TRBJ2-1, with D possibly TRBD2 on 7 matching bases. Germline V gene sequence: CDR1 LNHDA, CDR2 SQIVND (reference sequence). Trimming pared 6 bases from V and 5 bases from J, leaving 17 bases between. The CDR3 is made up of 15 amino acids. The CDR3: CASRTGGGMNNEQFF. The CDR3 DNA is TGTGCCAGTAGAACGGGGGGCGGAATGAACAATGAGCAGTTCTTC.

The chain is built from TRBV19 and TRBJ2-3; tentatively, D is TRBD2 (6 bases). In germline, CDR1 is LNHDA, CDR2 SQIVND (reference sequence). This CDR3 region has 14 residues. V was trimmed by 1 base and J by 4 bases, leaving 9 bases between them. The CDR3 DNA sequence: TGTGCCAGTAGTATAGTTGGAGGGTCAGATACGCAGTATTTT. This gives the protein CASSIVGGSDTQYF.

The V and J genes are TRBV5-4 and TRBJ2-5, with 7 nucleotides matching TRBD2. Germline CDR1 is SGHNT and CDR2 is YYREEE (reference sequence). The CDR3 has 16 residues. Losses at the gene ends were 0 bases for V and 1 base for J; bases not matched to a gene: 6. CDR3 sequence: CASSLGGRGSQETQYF. CDR3 nucleotides: TGTGCCAGCAGCTTGGGGGGGAGGGGAAGCCAAGAGACCCAGTACTTC.

The chain is built from TRBV27 and TRBJ1-1, with D possibly TRBD1 on 6 matching bases. The germline gives CDR1 MNHEY, CDR2 SMNVEV (reference sequence). This CDR3 is built from 14 residues. The V end was cut by 5 bases, the J end by 2 bases, with 12 bases between. CDR3 residues: CASSVQGYNTEAFF. The CDR3, as DNA: TGTGCCAGCAGTGTACAGGGTTATAACACTGAAGCTTTCTTT.

This clone came up once. The chain has TRBV11-2 and TRBJ1-3; 7 bases are shared with TRBD1. Germline V gene sequence: CDR1 SGHAT, CDR2 FQNNGV. The V segment lost 5 bases and the J segment 0 bases; nucleotides outside the gene matches: 4. This CDR3 is built from 15 residues. CDR3 amino acids: CASSRDRNSGNTIYF. CDR3 DNA sequence: TGTGCCAGCAGCCGGGACAGAAACTCTGGAAACACCATATATTTT.

The rearrangement joins TRBV5-1 to TRBJ2-5; TRBD2 agrees at 9 bases. Trimming at V came to 4 bases and at J to 0 bases, leaving 7 bases not matched to a gene. Germline V gene data show CDR1 as SGHRS and CDR2 as YFSETQ. This CDR3 spans 16 amino acids. The DNA for the CDR3 is TGCGCCAGCAGCGGAGGGACTAGCAGGTACCAAGAGACCCAGTACTTC. Translating it yields CASSGGTSRYQETQYF. The whole variable domain, remainder taken from reference TRBV5-1 and TRBJ2-5, is KAGVTQTPRYLIKTRGQQVTLSCSPISGHRSVSWYQQTPGQGLQFLFEYFSETQRNKGNFPGRFSGRQFSNSRSEMNVSTLELGDSALYLCASSGGTSRYQETQYFGPGTRLLVL.

The chain has TRBV5-1 and TRBJ2-2; TRBD2 agrees at 11 bases. The germline V gene has CDR1 SGHRS and CDR2 YFSETQ. Losses at the gene ends were 0 bases for V and 6 bases for J; bases not matched to a gene: 4. CDR3 length: 16 amino acids. This chain's CDR3 is CASSLAGTSGSGELFF. The CDR3 nucleotides are TGCGCCAGCAGCTTGGCGGGGACTAGCGGCTCCGGGGAGCTGTTTTTT. Looking up the rest from reference TRBV5-1 and TRBJ2-2 gives the full variable domain: KAGVTQTPRYLIKTRGQQVTLSCSPISGHRSVSWYQQTPGQGLQFLFEYFSETQRNKGNFPGRFSGRQFSNSRSEMNVSTLELGDSALYLCASSLAGTSGSGELFFGEGSRLTVL.

The V call is TRBV2, the J call TRBJ2-5, with D possibly being TRBD1 (6 bases). This CDR3 has 14 residues. Germline-derived CDR1 and CDR2 are SNHLY and FYNNEI. V was cut by 4 bases and J by 5 bases, with 14 bases left in between. CDR3 sequence: CASSGDILGETQYF. The CDR3 coding sequence is TGTGCCAGCAGTGGGGACATACTCGGGGAGACCCAGTACTTC.

The rearrangement links TRBV28 to TRBJ1-1; D is perhaps TRBD1 (6 bases). The CDR3 spans 13 residues. V was pared by 3 bases and J by 10 bases, with 15 bases between. CDR1 is MDHEN and CDR2 is SYDVKM in the germline V gene. The CDR3 DNA is TGTGCCAGCAGTTTGTCAGGGGCGCTTGGAGCTTTCTTT. The encoded protein is CASSLSGALGAFF.

This sequence joins TRBV30 and TRBJ2-7, with D maybe TRBD1 (6 bases). The CDR3 consists of 12 residues. CDR1 is GTSNPN and CDR2 is SVGIG in the germline V gene (reference sequence). Between the trimmed V and J ends, which lost 4 bases and 4 bases, there was a span of 11 bases. The CDR3 sequence: CAWTQGGYEQYF. The CDR3, as DNA: TGTGCCTGGACACAGGGTGGGTACGAGCAGTACTTC.

CDR3 protein: CASSDRLAGAYEQYF. The CDR3 coding sequence is TGTGCCAGCAGCGACCGACTAGCGGGAGCCTACGAGCAGTACTTC. This chain joins TRBV5-6 and TRBJ2-7, with 12 nucleotides matching TRBD2. Looked up from germline, CDR1 is SGHDT and CDR2 is YYEEEE. The CDR3 is 15 residues long. V was pared by 4 bases and J by 2 bases, with 4 bases of the junction left unmatched.